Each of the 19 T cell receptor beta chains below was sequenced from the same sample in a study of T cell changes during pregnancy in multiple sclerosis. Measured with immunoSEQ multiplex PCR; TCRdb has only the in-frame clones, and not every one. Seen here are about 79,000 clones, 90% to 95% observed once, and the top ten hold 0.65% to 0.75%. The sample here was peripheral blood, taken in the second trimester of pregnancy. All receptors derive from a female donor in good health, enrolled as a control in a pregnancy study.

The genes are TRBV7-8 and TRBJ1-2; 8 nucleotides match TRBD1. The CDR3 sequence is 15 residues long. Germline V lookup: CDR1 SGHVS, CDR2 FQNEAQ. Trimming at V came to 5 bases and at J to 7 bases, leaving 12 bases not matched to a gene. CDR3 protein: CASSPTGTGKVGYTF. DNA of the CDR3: TGTGCCAGCAGCCCGACTGGGACAGGAAAAGTTGGCTACACCTTC.

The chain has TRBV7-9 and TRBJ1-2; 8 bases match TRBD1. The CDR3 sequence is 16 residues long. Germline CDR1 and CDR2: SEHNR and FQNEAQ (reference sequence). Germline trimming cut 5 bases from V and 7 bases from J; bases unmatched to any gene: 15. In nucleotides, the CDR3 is TGTGCCAGCAGCCCAGTCCTTACAGGGGGTTCAAGTGGCTACACCTTC. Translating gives CASSPVLTGGSSGYTF.

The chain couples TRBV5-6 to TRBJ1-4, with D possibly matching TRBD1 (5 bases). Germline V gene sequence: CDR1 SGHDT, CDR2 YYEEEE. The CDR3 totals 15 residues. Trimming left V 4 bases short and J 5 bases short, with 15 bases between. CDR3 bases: TGTGCCAGCAGCGTAAACAGGTTGCGGAATGAAAAACTGTTTTTT. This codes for CASSVNRLRNEKLFF.

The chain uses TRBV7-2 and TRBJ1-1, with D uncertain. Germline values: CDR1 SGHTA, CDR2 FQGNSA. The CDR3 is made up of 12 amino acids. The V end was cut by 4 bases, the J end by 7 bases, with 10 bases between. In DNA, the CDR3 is TGTGCCAGCAGCTCATCGACTATTGAAGCTTTCTTT. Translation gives CASSSSTIEAFF.

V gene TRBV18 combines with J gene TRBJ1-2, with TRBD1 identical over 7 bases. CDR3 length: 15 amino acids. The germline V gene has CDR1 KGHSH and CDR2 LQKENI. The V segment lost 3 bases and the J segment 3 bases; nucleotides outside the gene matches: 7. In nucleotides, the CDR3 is TGTGCCAGCTCACCGGGTGCAGGGGGACACTATGGCTACACCTTC. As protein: CASSPGAGGHYGYTF.

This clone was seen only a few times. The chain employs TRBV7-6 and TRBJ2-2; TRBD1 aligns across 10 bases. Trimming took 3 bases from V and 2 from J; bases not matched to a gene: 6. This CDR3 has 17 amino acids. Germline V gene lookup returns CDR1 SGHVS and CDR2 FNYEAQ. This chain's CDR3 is CASSFRQGAFNTGELFF. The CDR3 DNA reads TGTGCCAGCAGCTTTCGACAGGGGGCCTTCAACACCGGGGAGCTGTTTTTT.

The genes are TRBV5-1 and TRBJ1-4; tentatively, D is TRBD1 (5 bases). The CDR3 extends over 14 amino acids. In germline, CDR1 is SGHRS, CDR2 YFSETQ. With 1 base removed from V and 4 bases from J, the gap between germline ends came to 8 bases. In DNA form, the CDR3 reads TGCGCCAGCAGCTTGACCAGGGTTAATGAAAAACTGTTTTTT. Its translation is CASSLTRVNEKLFF.

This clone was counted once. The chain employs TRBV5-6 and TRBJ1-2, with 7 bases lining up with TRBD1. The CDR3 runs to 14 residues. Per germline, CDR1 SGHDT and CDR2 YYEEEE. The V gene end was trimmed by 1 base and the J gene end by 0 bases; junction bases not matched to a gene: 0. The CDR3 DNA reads TGTGCCAGCAGCTTGCAGGGGGCTAACTATGGCTACACCTTC. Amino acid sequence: CASSLQGANYGYTF.

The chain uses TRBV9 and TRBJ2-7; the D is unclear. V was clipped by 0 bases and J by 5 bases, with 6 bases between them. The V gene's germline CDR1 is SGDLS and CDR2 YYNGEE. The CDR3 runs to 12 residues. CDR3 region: CASSVDENEQYF. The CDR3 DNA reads TGTGCCAGCAGCGTAGATGAGAACGAGCAGTACTTC.

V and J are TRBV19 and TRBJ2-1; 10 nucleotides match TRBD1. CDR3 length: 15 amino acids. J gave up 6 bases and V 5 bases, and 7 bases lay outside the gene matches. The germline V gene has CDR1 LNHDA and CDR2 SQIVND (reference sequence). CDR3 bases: TGTGCCAGTAGTCACGGGACAGGGGCTCTCAATGAGCAGTTCTTC. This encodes CASSHGTGALNEQFF. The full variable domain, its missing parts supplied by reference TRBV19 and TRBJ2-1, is DGGITQSPKYLFRKEGQNVTLSCEQNLNHDAMYWYRQDPGQGLRLIYYSQIVNDFQKGDIAEGYSVSREKKESFPLTVTSAQKNPTAFYLCASSHGTGALNEQFFGPGTRLTVL.

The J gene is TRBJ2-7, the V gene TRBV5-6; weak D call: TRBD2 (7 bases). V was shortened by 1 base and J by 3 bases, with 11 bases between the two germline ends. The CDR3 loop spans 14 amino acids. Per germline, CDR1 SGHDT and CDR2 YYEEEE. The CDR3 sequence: CASSLRGGGYEQYF. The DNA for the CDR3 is TGTGCCAGCAGCTTGAGGGGGGGCGGCTACGAGCAGTACTTC.

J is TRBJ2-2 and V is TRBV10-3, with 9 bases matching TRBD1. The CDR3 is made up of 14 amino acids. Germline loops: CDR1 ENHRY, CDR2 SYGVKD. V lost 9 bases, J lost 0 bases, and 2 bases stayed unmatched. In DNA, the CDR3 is TGTGCCATACGACAGGGGGCGAACACCGGGGAGCTGTTTTTT. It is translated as CAIRQGANTGELFF.

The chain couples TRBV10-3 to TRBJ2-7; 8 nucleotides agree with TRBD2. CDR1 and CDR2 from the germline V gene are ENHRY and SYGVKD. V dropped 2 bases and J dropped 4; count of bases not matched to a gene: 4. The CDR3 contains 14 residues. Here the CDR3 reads CAISENGGDYEQYF. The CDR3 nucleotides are TGTGCCATCAGTGAGAACGGGGGGGATTACGAGCAGTACTTC.

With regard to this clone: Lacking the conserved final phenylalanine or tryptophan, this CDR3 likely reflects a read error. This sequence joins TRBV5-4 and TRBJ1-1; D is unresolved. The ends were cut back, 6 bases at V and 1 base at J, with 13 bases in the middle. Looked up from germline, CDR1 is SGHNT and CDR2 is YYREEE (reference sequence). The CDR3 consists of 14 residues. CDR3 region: CASITHGRNTEAFL. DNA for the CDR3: TGTGCCAGCATAACTCATGGGAGGAACACTGAAGCTTTCCTT.

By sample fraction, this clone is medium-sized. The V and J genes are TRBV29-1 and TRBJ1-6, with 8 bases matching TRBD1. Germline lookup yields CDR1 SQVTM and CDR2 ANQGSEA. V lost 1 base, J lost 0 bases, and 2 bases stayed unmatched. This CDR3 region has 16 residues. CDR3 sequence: CSVEGTGSSYNSPLHF. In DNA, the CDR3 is TGCAGCGTTGAAGGGACAGGGAGCTCCTATAATTCACCCCTCCACTTT.

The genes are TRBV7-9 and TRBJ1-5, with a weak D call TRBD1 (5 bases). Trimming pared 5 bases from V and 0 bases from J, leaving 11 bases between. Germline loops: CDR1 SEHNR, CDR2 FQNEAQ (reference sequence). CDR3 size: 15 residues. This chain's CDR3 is CASSRETDSNQPQHF. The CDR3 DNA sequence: TGTGCCAGCAGCCGAGAGACAGATAGCAATCAGCCCCAGCATTTT.

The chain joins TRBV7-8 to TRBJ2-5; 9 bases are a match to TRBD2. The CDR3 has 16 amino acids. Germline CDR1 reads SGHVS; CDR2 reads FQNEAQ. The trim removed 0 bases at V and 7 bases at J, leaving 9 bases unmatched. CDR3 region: CASSLAGRGGPGTQYF. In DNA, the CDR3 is TGTGCCAGCAGCTTAGCGGGGCGGGGGGGCCCTGGGACCCAGTACTTC.

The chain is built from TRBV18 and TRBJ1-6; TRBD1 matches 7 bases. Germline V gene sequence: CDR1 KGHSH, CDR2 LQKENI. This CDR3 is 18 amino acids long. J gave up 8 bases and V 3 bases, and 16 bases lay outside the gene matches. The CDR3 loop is CASSPPRAGGIRDSPLHF. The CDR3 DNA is TGTGCCAGCTCACCGCCGAGGGCAGGGGGGATAAGAGATTCACCCCTCCACTTT.

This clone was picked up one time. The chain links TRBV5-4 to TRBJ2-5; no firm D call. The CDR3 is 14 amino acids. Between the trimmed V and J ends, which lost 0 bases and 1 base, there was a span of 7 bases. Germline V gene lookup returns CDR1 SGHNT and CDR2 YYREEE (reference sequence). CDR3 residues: CASSLAEAQETQYF. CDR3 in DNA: TGTGCCAGCAGCTTGGCCGAGGCCCAAGAGACCCAGTACTTC.